Each of the 20 T cell receptor beta chains below was sequenced from the same sample in a study of response to subunit inactivated influenza vaccine. One entry per CDR3 protein results from TCRdb running MiXCR on the RT-PCR reads. In the table there are hundreds of thousands of distinct CDR3 sequences, roughly an eighth of which are singletons. The sequencing used non-naive T cells sorted from PBMCs, collected 14 to 15 days before vaccination. These receptors were obtained from a man aged 50-59 years who received an inactivated influenza vaccine.

This clonotype was recorded a few times. This chain joins TRBV3-1 and TRBJ1-2, with D uncertain. The CDR3 loop spans 14 amino acids. The V gene's germline CDR1 is LGHDT and CDR2 YNNKEL (reference sequence). V was pared by 0 bases and J by 4 bases, with 9 bases between. The CDR3 sequence is CASSQDGSGYGYTF. The CDR3 nucleotides are TGTGCCAGCAGCCAAGATGGTTCGGGCTATGGCTACACCTTC. Full variable domain (rest looked up from reference TRBV3-1 and TRBJ1-2): DTAVSQTPKYLVTQMGNDKSIKCEQNLGHDTMYWYKQDSKKFLKIMFSYNNKELIINETVPNRFSPKSPDKAHLNLHINSLELGDSAVYFCASSQDGSGYGYTFGSGTRLTVV.

This clonotype was found once. The chain carries TRBV7-2 and TRBJ1-2; D is undetermined. V lost 2 bases, J lost 6 bases, and 7 bases lay in between. The CDR3 has 12 residues. CDR1 and CDR2 (germline): SGHTA, FQGNSA. CDR3 in DNA: TGTGCCAGCAGCTTAACCGGGGATGGCTACACCTTC. As protein: CASSLTGDGYTF.

This sequence joins TRBV6-1 and TRBJ2-7, with 10 positions matching TRBD2. J was trimmed by 4 bases and V by 5 bases; bases with no gene match: 8. The CDR3 has 15 amino acids. Germline V CDR1 and CDR2: MNHNS, SASEGT. The chain's CDR3 is CASSQTSGVTYEQYF. CDR3 sequence (DNA): TGTGCCAGCAGTCAAACTAGCGGGGTCACATACGAGCAGTACTTC.

Many counts were recorded for this clonotype. The rearrangement uses TRBV6-1 and TRBJ2-5; D remains ambiguous. The length of the CDR3 is 16 residues. The germline V gene has CDR1 MNHNS and CDR2 SASEGT. V was shortened by 9 bases and J by 2 bases, with 22 bases between the two germline ends. The CDR3 here is CARQGSSRKNQETQYF. CDR3 bases: TGTGCCAGGCAAGGGTCGAGCAGAAAAAATCAAGAGACCCAGTACTTC.

In this sample, this clonotype turned up a few times. The V call is TRBV5-6, the J call TRBJ2-6; perhaps TRBD1 as D (6 bases). The CDR3 extends over 18 amino acids. CDR1 SGHDT and CDR2 YYEEEE come from the germline V gene. Trimming took 6 bases from V and 0 from J, leaving 19 bases between them. The CDR3 loop reads CASMLLGQIRSGANVLTF. DNA for the CDR3: TGTGCCAGCATGCTGCTGGGACAAATACGCTCTGGGGCCAACGTCCTGACTTTC.

This clonotype appeared many times. This chain uses TRBV5-1 with TRBJ2-5; D is undetermined. The germline V gene has CDR1 SGHRS and CDR2 YFSETQ. Trimming stripped 4 bases from V and 5 bases from J, with 12 bases between. CDR3 length: 13 amino acids. The CDR3 region is CASSVNDGETQYF. DNA of the CDR3: TGCGCCAGCAGCGTAAACGACGGGGAGACCCAGTACTTC.

The chain links TRBV9 to TRBJ2-1; D is undetermined. V was trimmed by 0 bases and J by 2 bases, leaving 15 bases between them. This CDR3 has 17 residues. The germline gives CDR1 SGDLS, CDR2 YYNGEE. CDR3 loop: CASSVAGRAITYNEQFF. CDR3 DNA sequence: TGTGCCAGCAGCGTAGCTGGTCGGGCCATCACCTACAATGAGCAGTTCTTC.

This clonotype was picked up many times. The chain employs TRBV29-1 and TRBJ1-3; D gene ambiguous. CDR1 SQVTM and CDR2 ANQGSEA come from the germline V gene. CDR3 length: 11 amino acids. CDR3 region: CGTGAGNTIYF. Written as DNA, the CDR3 is TGCGGTACGGGAGCTGGAAACACCATATATTTT. The full variable domain, with the rest looked up from reference TRBV29-1 and TRBJ1-3, is SAVISQKPSRDICQRGTSLTIQCQVDSQVTMMFWYRQQPGQSLTLIATANQGSEATYESGFVIDKFPISRPNLTFSTLTVSNMSPEDSSIYLCGTGAGNTIYFGEGSWLTVV.

The CDR3 region has the DNA TGTGCCAGCAGCATGGAGAGTGGGGGCTCCTACAATGAGCAGTTCTTC. Translation gives CASSMESGGSYNEQFF. This chain connects TRBV7-2 to TRBJ2-1; D tentatively reads TRBD1 or TRBD2 (5 bases each). This CDR3 has 16 residues. Trimming shortened V by 5 bases and J by 0 bases, and 14 bases separated the two germline ends. Looked up from germline, CDR1 is SGHTA and CDR2 is FQGNSA.

Points on this clonotype: A junction boundary mismatches the germline segment, possibly from a read error. This rearrangement joins TRBV11-1 to TRBJ2-3, with 8 bases identical to TRBD2. The germline V gene encodes CDR1 SGHAT and CDR2 FQDESV (reference sequence). The CDR3 has 18 residues. The chain's CDR3 is CTSSQVEVWSGRLDTQYF. CDR3 sequence (DNA): TGTACCAGCAGCCAGGTCGAGGTTTGGAGCGGGAGACTGGATACGCAGTATTTT.

This clonotype occurred many times. This chain links TRBV27 with TRBJ2-7; D is unclear. Germline V gene sequence: CDR1 MNHEY, CDR2 SMNVEV (reference sequence). The CDR3 totals 12 residues. Trimming left V 8 bases short and J 2 bases short, with 10 bases between. CDR3 in DNA: TGTGCCAGCGGTATAGGTCCCTACGAGCAGTACTTC. The encoded protein is CASGIGPYEQYF.

The CDR3 bases are TGTGCCAGTAGCCGGACAGGGGGCACTGGGGCCAACGTCCTGACTTTC. It is translated as CASSRTGGTGANVLTF. V and J are TRBV19 and TRBJ2-6, with 11 bases fitting TRBD1. The V and J ends lost 6 bases and 2 bases, in that order; junction bases with no gene match: 3. From germline, CDR1 is LNHDA and CDR2 SQIVND (reference sequence). This CDR3 has 16 amino acids. Full variable domain (missing parts from reference TRBV19 and TRBJ2-6): DGGITQSPKYLFRKEGQNVTLSCEQNLNHDAMYWYRQDPGQGLRLIYYSQIVNDFQKGDIAEGYSVSREKKESFPLTVTSAQKNPTAFYLCASSRTGGTGANVLTFGAGSRLTVL.

The chain recombines TRBV27 with TRBJ1-6; D possibly corresponds to TRBD1 (5 bases). The ends were cut back, 6 bases at V and 7 bases at J, with 7 bases in the middle. The CDR3 loop spans 12 amino acids. In germline, CDR1 is MNHEY, CDR2 SMNVEV (reference sequence). The CDR3 nucleotides are TGTGCCAGCAGACAGGCGAATTCACCCCTCCACTTT. It codes for CASRQANSPLHF.

This clonotype was observed a few times. The chain employs TRBV11-1 and TRBJ2-1; no firm D call. The V and J ends lost 5 bases and 10 bases respectively, with 12 bases between them. CDR1 SGHAT and CDR2 FQDESV come from the germline V gene (reference sequence). This CDR3 contains 12 residues. CDR3 loop: CASSLRFAEQFF. Here the CDR3 DNA reads TGTGCCAGCAGCCTGCGATTCGCCGAGCAGTTCTTC.

V and J are TRBV19 and TRBJ2-1, with D tentatively TRBD2 (6 bases). Germline CDR1 reads LNHDA; CDR2 reads SQIVND (reference sequence). Trimming took 5 bases from V and 0 from J, leaving 20 bases between them. This CDR3 spans 18 amino acids. The CDR3 loop reads CASSPGLTKLSSYNEQFF. CDR3 DNA sequence: TGTGCCAGTAGTCCGGGACTCACGAAGCTGAGCTCCTACAATGAGCAGTTCTTC.

The chain couples TRBV2 to TRBJ1-6; D unclear. This CDR3 contains 12 residues. The V gene's germline CDR1 is SNHLY and CDR2 FYNNEI. Trimming pared 8 bases from V and 5 bases from J, leaving 7 bases between. The CDR3, as DNA: TGTGCCAGCTCAAATAATAATTCACCCCTCCACTTT. Its translation: CASSNNNSPLHF.

This clonotype was picked up one time. A junction end diverges from the germline sequence, so it may reflect a read error. The chain joins TRBV29-1 to TRBJ2-1; D ambiguous. Germline V CDR1 and CDR2: SQVTM, ANQGSEA. The CDR3 contains 11 residues. The DNA of the CDR3 is TGCAGCGCCTATCTTGGGAATGACCAGTTCTTC. It specifies CSAYLGNDQFF.

This clonotype was seen more than once but under ten times. Here the CDR3 reads CASKSGRSSASSYNEQFF. In DNA, the CDR3 is TGCGCCAGCAAATCCGGACGCAGTAGCGCAAGCTCCTACAATGAGCAGTTCTTC. The chain has TRBV5-1 and TRBJ2-1, with D possibly matching TRBD2 (5 bases). V was pared by 6 bases and J by 0 bases, with 22 bases between. The CDR3 loop spans 18 amino acids. CDR1 is SGHRS and CDR2 is YFSETQ in the germline V gene.

The sample holds a few counts of this clonotype. The chain carries TRBV6-5 and TRBJ2-3, with 7 bases that match TRBD1. Trimming cost V 2 bases and J 4 bases; bases outside gene matches: 15. CDR1 and CDR2 from the germline V gene are MNHEY and SVGAGI. This CDR3 has 18 residues. The chain's CDR3 is CASSYTPGRGKNSDTQYF. CDR3 nucleotide sequence: TGTGCCAGCAGTTACACCCCGGGCAGGGGGAAAAATTCAGATACGCAGTATTTT.

For this clonotype: It may be a read error: a sequence one base away is much more abundant. The chain couples TRBV11-2 to TRBJ2-6; the D is unclear. The CDR3 consists of 15 residues. V lost 0 bases, J lost 0 bases, and 3 bases lay in between. CDR1 is SGHAT and CDR2 is FQNNGV in the germline V gene. The CDR3 protein is CASSLDPSGANVLTF. The CDR3 DNA is TGTGCCAGCAGCTTAGATCCCTCTGGGGCCAACGTCCTGACTTTC.